The clone carrying this TCR beta chain was counted ten times or more. Its antigen is still unknown. V was cut by 4 bases and J by 4 bases, with 11 bases left in between. CDR1 and CDR2 (germline): SEHNR, FQNEAQ (reference sequence). The CDR3 has 14 amino acids. The data stem from a study of early T cells in non-severe SARS-CoV-2 infection. Study-level background: Chains stayed unpaired after sequencing of bulk RNA from unsorted whole blood.

Whole-study findings and limits: Matching results from VDJdb favored anti-spike CD8 responses, leaving private and CD4 specificities undetected.

cDNA molecules, individually, were tagged with unique molecular identifiers. TCRdb re-analysed the 5' RACE reads in MiXCR, keeping a single row per CDR3 protein. Among some 73,000 distinct CDR3 sequences listed, about 12% were seen once. Sequenced input: whole blood. The clonotype comes from an adult who was a healthcare worker with PCR-confirmed SARS-CoV-2 infection or an uninfected control (not recorded which). V gene TRBV7-9 combines with J gene TRBJ1-3; D remains unclear. The CDR3 protein is CASSSPRLGNTIYF. CDR3 DNA sequence: TGTGCCAGCAGCTCTCCTCGACTCGGAAACACCATATATTTT.